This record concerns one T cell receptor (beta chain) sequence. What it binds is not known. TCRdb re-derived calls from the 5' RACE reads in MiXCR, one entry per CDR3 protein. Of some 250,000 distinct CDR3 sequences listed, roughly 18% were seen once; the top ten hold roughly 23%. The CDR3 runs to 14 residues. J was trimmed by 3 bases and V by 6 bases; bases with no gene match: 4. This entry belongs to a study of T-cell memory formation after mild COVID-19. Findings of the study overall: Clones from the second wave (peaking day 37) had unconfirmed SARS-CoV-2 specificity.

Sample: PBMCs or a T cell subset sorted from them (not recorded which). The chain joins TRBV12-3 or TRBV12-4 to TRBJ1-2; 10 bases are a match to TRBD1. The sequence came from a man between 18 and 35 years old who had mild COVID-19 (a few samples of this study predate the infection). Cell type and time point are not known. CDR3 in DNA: TGTGCCAGCAGGCCGGGACAGGGGCACTATGGCTACACCTTC. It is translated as CASRPGQGHYGYTF.